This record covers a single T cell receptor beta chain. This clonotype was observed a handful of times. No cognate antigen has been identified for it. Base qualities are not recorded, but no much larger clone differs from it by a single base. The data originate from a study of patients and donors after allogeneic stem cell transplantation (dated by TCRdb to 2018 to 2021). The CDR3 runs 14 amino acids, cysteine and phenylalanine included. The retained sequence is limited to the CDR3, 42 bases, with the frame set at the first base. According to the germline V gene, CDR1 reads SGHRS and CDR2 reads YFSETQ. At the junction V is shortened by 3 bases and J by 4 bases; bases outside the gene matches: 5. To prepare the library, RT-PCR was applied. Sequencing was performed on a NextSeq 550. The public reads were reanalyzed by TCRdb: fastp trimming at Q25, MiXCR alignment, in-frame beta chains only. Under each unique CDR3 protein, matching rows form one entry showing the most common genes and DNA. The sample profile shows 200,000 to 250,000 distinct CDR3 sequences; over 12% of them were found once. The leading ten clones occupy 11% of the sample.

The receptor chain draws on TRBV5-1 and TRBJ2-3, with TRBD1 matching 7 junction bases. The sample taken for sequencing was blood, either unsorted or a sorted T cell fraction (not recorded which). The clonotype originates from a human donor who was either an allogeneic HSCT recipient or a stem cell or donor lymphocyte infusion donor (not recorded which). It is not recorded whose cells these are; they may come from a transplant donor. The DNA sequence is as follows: TGCGCCAGCAGCTCCGGGACAGTGTCAGATACGCAGTATTTT. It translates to CASSSGTVSDTQYF.